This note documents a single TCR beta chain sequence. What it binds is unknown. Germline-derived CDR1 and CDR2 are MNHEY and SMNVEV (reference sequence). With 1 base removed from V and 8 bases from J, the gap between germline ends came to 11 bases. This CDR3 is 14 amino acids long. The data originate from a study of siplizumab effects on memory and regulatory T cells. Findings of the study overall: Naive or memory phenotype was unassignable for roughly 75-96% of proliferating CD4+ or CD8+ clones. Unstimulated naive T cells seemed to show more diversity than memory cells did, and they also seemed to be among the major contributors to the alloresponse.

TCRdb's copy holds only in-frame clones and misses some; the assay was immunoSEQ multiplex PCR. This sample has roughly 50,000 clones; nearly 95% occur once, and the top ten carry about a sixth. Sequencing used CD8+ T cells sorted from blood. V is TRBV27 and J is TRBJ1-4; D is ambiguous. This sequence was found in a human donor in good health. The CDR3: CASSLLGAHEKLFF. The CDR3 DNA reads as TGTGCCAGCAGTTTATTAGGCGCACACGAAAAACTGTTTTTT.